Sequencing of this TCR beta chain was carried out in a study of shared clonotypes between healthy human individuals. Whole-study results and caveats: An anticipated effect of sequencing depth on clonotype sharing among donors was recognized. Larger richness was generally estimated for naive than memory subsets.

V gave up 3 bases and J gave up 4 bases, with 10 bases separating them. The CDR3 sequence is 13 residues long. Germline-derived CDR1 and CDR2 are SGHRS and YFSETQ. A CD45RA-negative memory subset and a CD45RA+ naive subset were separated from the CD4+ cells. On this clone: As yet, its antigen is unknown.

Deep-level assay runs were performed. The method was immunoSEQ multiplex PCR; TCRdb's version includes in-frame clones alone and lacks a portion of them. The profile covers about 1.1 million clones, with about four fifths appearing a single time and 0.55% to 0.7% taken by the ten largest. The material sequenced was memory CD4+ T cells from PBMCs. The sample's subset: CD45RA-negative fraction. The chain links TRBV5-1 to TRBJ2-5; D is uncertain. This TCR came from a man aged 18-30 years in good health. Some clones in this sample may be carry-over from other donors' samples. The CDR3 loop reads CASSSSRGETQYF. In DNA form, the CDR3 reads TGCGCCAGCAGCTCTAGTAGAGGAGAGACCCAGTACTTC.